This T cell receptor beta chain was captured by sequencing in a study of Ad26.COV2.S vaccination and SARS-CoV-2 variants (dated by TCRdb to the early 2020s). About the study as a whole: Sequencing of the TCRbeta repertoire served to evaluate the specificity and breadth of SARS-CoV-2-reactive T cell receptors following Ad26.COV2.S vaccination. The TCR-sequenced set comprised around 32 samples: some 20 Ad26.COV2.S vaccine recipients, 5 placebo recipients and 8 SARS-CoV-2 convalescent individuals.

The time point label of this sample denotes: individuals recovered from natural SARS-CoV-2 infection. TCRbeta CDR3 regions were sequenced with the immunoSEQ Assay. After extraction, genomic DNA underwent amplification by bias-controlled multiplex PCR, followed by high-throughput sequencing. Processing in the source paper ran as follows. To quantify the absolute abundance of every unique TCRbeta CDR3 region, sequences were collapsed and filtered. T cell fraction was estimated by normalizing TCRbeta template counts to usable DNA, which was measured by amplifying reference genes present in all nucleated cells. Repertoire TCRs were annotated as SARS-CoV-2-specific when V gene, CDR3 amino acid sequence and J gene were exactly matched to a known reactive TCR set. MIRA supplied the reference SARS-CoV-2 TCR set, which was filtered for enrichment in COVID-19-positive ImmuneCODE repertoires so that public or cross-reactive TCRs were removed. Drawing on the MIRA antigens, annotated TCRs were analysed further at the level of specific ORF or position within ORF. Breadth was defined as annotated unique rearrangements over total unique productive rearrangements; depth was the summed frequency of those rearrangements. Group comparisons of TCR breadth used two-sided Wilcoxon rank-sum tests. TCRdb's version of the immuneACCESS table is confined to in-frame rearrangements and falls short of the full clone set. An unresolved V gene accounts for under half of the shortfall where checked; the remainder is of unknown origin. That table is the source of V, J and clone size, and D and trimming were worked out from the DNA. Within this sample are 350,000 to 450,000 clones, with about 91% of them counted one time only. In total, the top ten clones hold 3.9% of the sample.

Points on this clone: Which antigen it targets is not known. Base qualities are missing; no much larger clone stands one base away.

On the study overall, not on this receptor specifically: Substantial breadth of spike-specific CD8+ and CD4+ T cell responses was reported after vaccination. Vaccine and placebo recipients had comparable non-spike TCR breadth, which fits with the vaccine containing only spike. Compared with placebo recipients, Ad26.COV2.S recipients showed higher spike-specific TCR breadth (P = 0.0014). The authors noted that the TCR breadth and depth analyses may have underestimated total T cell responses.

This clonotype was sampled from a human donor who had recovered from COVID-19. The specimen was peripheral blood, collected after recovery from COVID-19.

The DNA is as follows: TGTGCCAGCAGCCCGAGGACAGGCGCCGGGGAGCTGTTTTTT. Protein translation: CASSPRTGAGELFF. The chain uses TRBV11-3 and TRBJ2-2, with 7 junctional bases fitting TRBD1. Germline trimming amounts to 5 bases on V and 6 bases on J, with 6 as the count of junction bases outside the gene matches. The CDR1 and CDR2 encoded by the germline V gene are SGHNT and YENEEA. The cysteine opens and the phenylalanine closes a CDR3 of 14 amino acids. The DNA shown is the 42-base CDR3, in frame from base 1.